This T cell receptor beta chain is from a study of CD8+ T cells in alopecia areata (dated by TCRdb to the late 2010s). About the full investigation: Female C3H/HeJ recipients, 7-10 weeks old, were grafted with skin from C3H/HeJ donors with spontaneous alopecia (about 6-13 months old). Scalp clonality was compared across normal scalp (n=4), patchy alopecia areata scalp (n=8), and alopecia totalis/universalis scalp (n=8). The RNA source kit depended on sample type: the PAXgene miRNA kit for fixed scalp, the miRNeasy kit for PBMCs, and the RNeasy kit for mouse skin. Amplification of TCRbeta CDR3 regions was done by immunoSEQ multiplex PCR using 35 Vbeta forward primers and 13 Jbeta reverse primers. To study T cell clonal expansion in alopecia areata, the researchers applied high-throughput TCRbeta sequencing to both the C3H/HeJ mouse model and human patients. Human TCRbeta sequencing covered scalp tissue and sorted CD4+ and CD8+ peripheral blood T cells from patchy and totalis/universalis alopecia areata patients and healthy controls.

Receptor libraries were prepared by the immunoSEQ multiplex PCR assay. To provide template for TCR sequencing, every sample had RNA extracted and reverse transcribed into cDNA. SuperScript III was used for first-strand cDNA synthesis, primed with a 2:1 mix of oligo-dT and random hexamers. A synthetic immune receptor repertoire was used to measure amplification bias, and any remaining bias was corrected computationally. Libraries were sequenced on Illumina HiSeq using 60 bp reads that covered the CDR3 and were read from J toward V. The authors processed their data as follows. Raw reads were preprocessed to remove errors, and CDR3 was defined by IMGT conventions from the conserved cysteine to phenylalanine. Clonality was computed by normalizing Shannon entropy by log2 of the number of productive unique TCRs and subtracting the result from 1. Scalp TCRbeta sequences were cross-referenced with sorted blood CD4 and CD8 repertoires so that the CD4 or CD8 identity of scalp clones could be inferred. The immuneACCESS repertoire file appears here via TCRdb, limited to in-frame rearrangements. These files lack a portion of the clones; in checked studies, under half of the deficit traces to unresolved V genes, and the cause of the others is not known. V and J calls and clone size are given by that table; D and trimming were obtained from the DNA. In this sample the table shows roughly 120,000 clones, and no singletons are among them. The biggest ten clones account for about 19% of the sample.

What the work shows at the level of the full study, not this receptor alone: Compared with mice, TCR sequences shared between patients were less clear, possibly partly because of HLA diversity across the patient population. Compared with normal scalp, lesional scalp had higher clonality and more expanded CD8+ clones, particularly in alopecia totalis/universalis, a pattern that suggests antigenic drive. Unlike mouse skin, where gammadelta T cells dominate, normal human skin contains resident alphabeta T cells that get sequenced too, which complicates analysis of the scalp TCR repertoire.

CDR1 NSQYPW and CDR2 LRSPGD are derived from the germline V gene (reference sequence). Trimming takes 2 bases off V and 7 bases off J; junction bases not matched to a gene: 8. From cysteine to phenylalanine, the CDR3 is 16 amino acids long. The 39 bases shown cover part of the CDR3, and their frame starts at base 1. There are a few counts of this clone. Its antigen is still unknown. The protein listed by TCRdb differs at residue 13 from the translated DNA, so the DNA translation is shown. Gene names and germline sequences refer to the mouse in this case. Coverage ceases 3 residues before the CDR3 finishes, and the germline J gene fills in the end.

Sequenced sample: lesional skin. The chain is assembled from TRBV1 and TRBJ1-6; TRBD1 fits 7 bases in the junction. TRBJ1-6 counts as an open reading frame of uncertain function. The TCR was taken from a C3H/HeJ mouse with alopecia areata. The MHC haplotype of this strain is H2-k. The CDR3 sequence is CTCSAKQGLRNSPLYF. The covered CDR3 bases are TGCACCTGCAGTGCAAAACAGGGGTTGAGGAATTCGCCC.